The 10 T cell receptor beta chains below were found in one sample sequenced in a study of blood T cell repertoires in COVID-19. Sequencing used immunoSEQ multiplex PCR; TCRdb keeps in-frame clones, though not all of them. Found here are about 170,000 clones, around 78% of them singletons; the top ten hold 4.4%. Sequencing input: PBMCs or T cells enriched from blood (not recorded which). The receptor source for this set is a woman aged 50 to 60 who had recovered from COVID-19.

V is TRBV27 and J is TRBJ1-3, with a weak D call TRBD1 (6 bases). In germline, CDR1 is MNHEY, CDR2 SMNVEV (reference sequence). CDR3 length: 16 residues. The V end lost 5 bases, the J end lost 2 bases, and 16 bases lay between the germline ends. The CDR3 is CASSATSGTPGNTIYF. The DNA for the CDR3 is TGTGCCAGCAGTGCGACCTCCGGGACACCTGGAAACACCATATATTTT.

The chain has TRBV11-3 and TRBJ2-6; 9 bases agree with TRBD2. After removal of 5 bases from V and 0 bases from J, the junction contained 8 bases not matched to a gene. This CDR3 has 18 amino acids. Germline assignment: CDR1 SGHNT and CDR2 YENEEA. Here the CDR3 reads CASSPRASGISGANVLTF. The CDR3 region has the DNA TGTGCCAGCAGCCCCCGGGCTAGCGGGATCTCTGGGGCCAACGTCCTGACTTTC.

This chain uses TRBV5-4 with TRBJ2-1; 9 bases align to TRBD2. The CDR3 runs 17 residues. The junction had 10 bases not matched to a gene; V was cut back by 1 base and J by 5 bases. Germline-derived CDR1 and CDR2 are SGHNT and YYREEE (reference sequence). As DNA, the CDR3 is TGTGCCAGCAGCTTGAGGTCTCCTAGCGGGGTTCACAATGAGCAGTTCTTC. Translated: CASSLRSPSGVHNEQFF.

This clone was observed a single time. CDR3 in amino acids: CASSRNRGQEQPQHF. The CDR3 DNA reads as TGTGCCAGCAGTCGGAACAGGGGTCAGGAACAGCCCCAGCATTTT. The chain employs TRBV11-2 and TRBJ1-5, with 7 bases lining up with TRBD1. V lost 6 bases to trimming and J lost 7 bases; unmatched junction nucleotides: 12. CDR1 is SGHAT, CDR2 FQNNGV, per germline. This CDR3 has 15 amino acids. The full variable domain, completed using reference TRBV11-2 and TRBJ1-5, is EAGVAQSPRYKIIEKRQSVAFWCNPISGHATLYWYQQILGQGPKLLIQFQNNGVVDDSQLPKDRFSAERLKGVDSTLKIQPAKLEDSAVYLCASSRNRGQEQPQHFGDGTRLSIL.

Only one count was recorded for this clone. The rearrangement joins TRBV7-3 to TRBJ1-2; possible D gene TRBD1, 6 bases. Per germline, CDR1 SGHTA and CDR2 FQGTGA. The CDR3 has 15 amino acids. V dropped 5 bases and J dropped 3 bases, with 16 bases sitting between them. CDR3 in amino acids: CASSPGHSSDYGYTF. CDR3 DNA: TGTGCCAGCAGCCCGGGACATTCTTCTGACTATGGCTACACCTTC.

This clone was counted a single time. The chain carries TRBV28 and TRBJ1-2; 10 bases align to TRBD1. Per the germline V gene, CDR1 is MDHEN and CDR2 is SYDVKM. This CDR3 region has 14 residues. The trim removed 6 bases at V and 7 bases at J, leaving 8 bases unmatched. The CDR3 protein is CASRSPGQGPGYTF. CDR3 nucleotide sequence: TGTGCCAGCAGGTCCCCGGGACAGGGGCCTGGCTACACCTTC.

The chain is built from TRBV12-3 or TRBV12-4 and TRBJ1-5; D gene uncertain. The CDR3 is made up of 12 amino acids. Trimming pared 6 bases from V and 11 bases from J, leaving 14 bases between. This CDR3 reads CASRSGREAQHF. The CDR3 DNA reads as TGTGCCAGCAGATCTGGTCGGGAAGCCCAGCATTTT.

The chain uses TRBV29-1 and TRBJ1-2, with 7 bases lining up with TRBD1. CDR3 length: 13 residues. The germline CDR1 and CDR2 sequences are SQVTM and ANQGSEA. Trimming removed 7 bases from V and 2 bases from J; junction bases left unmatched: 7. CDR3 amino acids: CSGGTAPNYGYTF. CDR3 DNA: TGCAGCGGTGGGACAGCACCGAACTATGGCTACACCTTC.

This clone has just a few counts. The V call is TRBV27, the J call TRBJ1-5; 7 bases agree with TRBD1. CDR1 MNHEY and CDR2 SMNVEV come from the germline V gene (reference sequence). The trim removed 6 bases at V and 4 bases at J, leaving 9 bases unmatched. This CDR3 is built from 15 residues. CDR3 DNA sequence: TGTGCCAGCAGCCTGAGGGGACAGACGAATCAGCCCCAGCATTTT. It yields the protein CASSLRGQTNQPQHF.

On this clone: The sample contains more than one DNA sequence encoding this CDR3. The CDR3, as DNA: TGTGCCAGCAGCGTTCGTCCAGGGGAGAGCTCTGGAAACACCATATATTTT. This gives the protein CASSVRPGESSGNTIYF. The rearrangement links TRBV9 to TRBJ1-3, with D perhaps matching TRBD1 (6 bases). Germline CDR1 and CDR2: SGDLS and YYNGEE. Trimming cost V 2 bases and J 0 bases, with 15 bases left between them. The CDR3 consists of 17 residues.